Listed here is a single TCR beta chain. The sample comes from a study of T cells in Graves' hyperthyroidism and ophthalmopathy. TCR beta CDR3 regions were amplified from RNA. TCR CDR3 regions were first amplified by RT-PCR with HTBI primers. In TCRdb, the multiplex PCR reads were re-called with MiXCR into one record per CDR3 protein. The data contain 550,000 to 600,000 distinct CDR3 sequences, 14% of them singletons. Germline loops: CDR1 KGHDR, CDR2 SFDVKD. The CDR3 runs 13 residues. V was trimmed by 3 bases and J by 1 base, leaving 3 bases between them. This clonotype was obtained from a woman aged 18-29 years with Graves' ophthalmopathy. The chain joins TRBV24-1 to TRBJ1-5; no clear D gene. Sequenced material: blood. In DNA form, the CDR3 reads TGTGCCACCAGTGATGTAAGCAATCAGCCCCAGCATTTT. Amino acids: CATSDVSNQPQHF.